This passage covers 21 T cell receptor beta chains from one sample sequenced in a study of blood T cells in healthy people across ages. Through a sample-barcoded 5' primer and a J-beta primer mix, a second PCR was run for roughly 6 to 12 cycles. TCRdb fed the 5' RACE reads into MiXCR, producing one record per CDR3 protein. The sample contains hundreds of thousands of distinct CDR3 sequences, about a quarter of which appear only once. These data were also filed under a second study, of T cells of mothers and their children.

The specimen was blood. The receptors were sampled from a boy between 2 and 15 years old in good health.

The J gene is TRBJ2-5, the V gene TRBV11-2; TRBD2 might be the D (7 bases). Germline V gene sequence: CDR1 SGHAT, CDR2 FQNNGV. V lost 0 bases, J lost 5 bases, and 22 bases lay in between. The CDR3 runs to 18 residues. CDR3 residues: CASSLEFGGANWRETQYF. CDR3 coding DNA: TGTGCCAGCAGCTTAGAGTTTGGGGGGGCGAACTGGAGGGAGACCCAGTACTTC.

In this sample, this clonotype turned up a few times. The chain recombines TRBV30 with TRBJ1-1, with TRBD1 as a possible D gene (5 bases). The germline V gene encodes CDR1 GTSNPN and CDR2 SVGIG (reference sequence). Trimming removed 5 bases from V and 6 bases from J, with 13 bases in between. The CDR3 is made up of 12 amino acids. The CDR3 region has the DNA TGTGCCTGGGGGCGGGGGATCCCTGAAGCTTTCTTT. Protein product: CAWGRGIPEAFF.

V is TRBV19 and J is TRBJ2-5, with 7 bases that match TRBD1. The DNA matches TRBJ2-7 better at its end, which makes the J call doubtful. CDR1 is LNHDA and CDR2 is SQIVND in the germline V gene (reference sequence). The CDR3 has 13 residues. The CDR3 sequence: CASAPTGMSEQYF. DNA for the CDR3: TGTGCCAGCGCCCCGACAGGGATGAGCGAGCAGTACTTC.

The gene calls are TRBV20-1 and TRBJ2-1; 10 bases agree with TRBD2. Germline V gene data show CDR1 as DFQATT and CDR2 as SNEGSKA (reference sequence). V lost 0 bases, J lost 2 bases, and 4 bases stayed unmatched. The CDR3 runs to 16 residues. Written as DNA, the CDR3 is TGCAGTGCTAGAGATGGAACTAGCGGGACCTACAATGAGCAGTTCTTC. This gives the protein CSARDGTSGTYNEQFF.

With respect to this clonotype: One junction end disagrees with the germline gene, perhaps due to a read error. This rearrangement joins TRBV5-1 to TRBJ2-1; 9 positions agree with TRBD2. Germline V gene data show CDR1 as SGHRS and CDR2 as YFSETQ. The CDR3 has 14 residues. The CDR3 region is CTSSHGLAPEGQFF. CDR3 sequence (DNA): TGCACCAGCAGCCATGGACTAGCGCCCGAGGGGCAGTTCTTC. The variable domain in full, completed from reference TRBV5-1 and TRBJ2-1, reads KAGVTQTPRYLIKTRGQQVTLSCSPISGHRSVSWYQQTPGQGLQFLFEYFSETQRNKGNFPGRFSGRQFSNSRSEMNVSTLELGDSALYLCTSSHGLAPEGQFFGPGTRLTVL.

This clonotype was observed a few times. The chain combines TRBV15 with TRBJ2-2; TRBD1 agrees at 9 bases. The CDR3 has 19 residues. J was trimmed by 4 bases and V by 6 bases; bases with no gene match: 18. The germline V gene encodes CDR1 LNHNV and CDR2 YYDKDF (reference sequence). CDR3 sequence: CATSLDPRLGQGLTGELFF. CDR3 sequence (DNA): TGTGCCACCAGTCTTGACCCCCGCTTAGGACAGGGGCTCACCGGGGAGCTGTTTTTT. Full variable domain (outside the CDR3, taken from reference TRBV15 and TRBJ2-2): DAMVIQNPRYQVTQFGKPVTLSCSQTLNHNVMYWYQQKSSQAPKLLFHYYDKDFNNEADTPDNFQSRRPNTSFCFLDIRSPGLGDTAMYLCATSLDPRLGQGLTGELFFGEGSRLTVL.

The chain recombines TRBV5-1 with TRBJ2-5; D call uncertain. The CDR3 runs 13 residues. Trimming removed 0 bases at V and 2 bases at J, with 5 bases between. Looked up from germline, CDR1 is SGHRS and CDR2 is YFSETQ. The CDR3 sequence is CASSLVEQETQYF. Written as DNA, the CDR3 is TGCGCCAGCAGCTTGGTGGAACAAGAGACCCAGTACTTC.

The rearrangement links TRBV7-2 to TRBJ1-2; D is uncertain. The CDR3 is made up of 14 amino acids. Germline CDR1 reads SGHTA; CDR2 reads FQGNSA. Trimming shortened V by 0 bases and J by 4 bases, and 9 bases separated the two germline ends. The CDR3 nucleotides are TGTGCCAGCAGCTTAGCGCGGCAGACCTATGGCTACACCTTC. Its protein is CASSLARQTYGYTF.

This clonotype was recorded a few times. The chain joins TRBV10-3 to TRBJ2-7; 7 bases map to TRBD2. Looked up from germline, CDR1 is ENHRY and CDR2 is SYGVKD. The ends lost 8 bases at V and 4 bases at J; junction bases unmatched: 5. This CDR3 spans 12 amino acids. The CDR3 DNA reads as TGTGCCATCGGCGGGAGAGGGTACGAGCAGTACTTC. This gives the protein CAIGGRGYEQYF.

The rearrangement joins TRBV15 to TRBJ2-7, with 12 bases that match TRBD2. The CDR3 covers 15 residues. Per the germline V gene, CDR1 is LNHNV and CDR2 is YYDKDF (reference sequence). The V segment lost 5 bases and the J segment 2 bases; nucleotides outside the gene matches: 4. The CDR3: CATSPTSGRAYEQYF. In nucleotides, the CDR3 is TGTGCCACCAGCCCGACTAGCGGGAGAGCCTACGAGCAGTACTTC.

This clonotype has more than one count but fewer than ten. DNA for the CDR3: TGCGCCAGCAGCTTGGATACGGGAGGGCAAGAGACCCAGTACTTC. It specifies CASSLDTGGQETQYF. This sequence joins TRBV5-1 and TRBJ2-5, with 8 positions matching TRBD2. The CDR3 covers 15 residues. Germline CDR1 SGHRS, CDR2 YFSETQ. The V gene end was trimmed by 0 bases and the J gene end by 2 bases; junction bases not matched to a gene: 3.

In its sample, this clonotype was seen once. The chain has TRBV7-8 and TRBJ2-7; tentatively, D is TRBD2 (5 bases). The V end lost 2 bases, the J end lost 11 bases, and 19 bases lay between the germline ends. The CDR3 has 14 residues. In germline, CDR1 is SGHVS, CDR2 FQNEAQ. The CDR3 protein is CASSLFGICRRKYF. Here the CDR3 DNA reads TGTGCCAGCAGCTTATTCGGGATTTGTAGGCGGAAGTACTTC.

This clonotype has a handful of counts. V and J are TRBV7-9 and TRBJ2-2, with D possibly TRBD1 on 5 matching bases. Germline V CDR1 and CDR2: SEHNR, FQNEAQ (reference sequence). The V end lost 5 bases, the J end lost 5 bases, and 15 bases lay between the germline ends. The CDR3 covers 15 residues. Here the CDR3 DNA reads TGTGCCAGCAGCCGCGCCTTTCAGGGTACCGGGGAGCTGTTTTTT. It translates to CASSRAFQGTGELFF. The full variable domain, completed using reference TRBV7-9 and TRBJ2-2, is DTGVSQNPRHKITKRGQNVTFRCDPISEHNRLYWYRQTLGQGPEFLTYFQNEAQLEKSRLLSDRFSAERPKGSFSTLEIQRTEQGDSAMYLCASSRAFQGTGELFFGEGSRLTVL.

The CDR3 reads CASSHDVGGAVIQYF. Here the CDR3 DNA reads TGTGCCAGCAGCCATGATGTAGGCGGGGCGGTCATTCAGTACTTC. The V call is TRBV3-1, the J call TRBJ2-4, with D possibly TRBD2 on 6 matching bases. With 3 bases removed from V and 9 bases from J, the gap between germline ends came to 18 bases. This CDR3 comprises 15 residues. Per the germline V gene, CDR1 is LGHDT and CDR2 is YNNKEL (reference sequence).

The rearrangement links TRBV5-6 to TRBJ2-5; D possibly corresponds to TRBD2 (6 bases). This CDR3 spans 15 amino acids. Trimming took off 0 bases at V and 2 bases at J, with 11 bases between the two ends. Germline values: CDR1 SGHDT, CDR2 YYEEEE. CDR3 nucleotides: TGTGCCAGCAGCTTGGAGCTGGGGGGACAAGAGACCCAGTACTTC. Translated, it gives CASSLELGGQETQYF.

The sample holds a few counts of this clonotype. The chain couples TRBV7-9 to TRBJ2-7; weak D call: TRBD2 (5 bases). Trimming took off 5 bases at V and 0 bases at J, with 14 bases between the two ends. CDR1 and CDR2 (germline): SEHNR, FQNEAQ (reference sequence). The CDR3 consists of 15 residues. CDR3 nucleotide sequence: TGTGCCAGCAGCCCTACTAGTACTGGCTCCTACGAGCAGTACTTC. Its protein product is CASSPTSTGSYEQYF.

As regards this clonotype: The junction does not match germline at one end; this may be a read error. The rearrangement uses TRBV4-2 and TRBJ2-7, with D perhaps TRBD1 (6 bases). The CDR3 sequence is 13 residues long. The V gene's germline CDR1 is LGHNA and CDR2 YNFKEQ. The CDR3 reads CASRGKSSYEQHF. For the CDR3, the DNA is TGTGCTAGCAGGGGCAAGAGCTCCTACGAGCAGCACTTC.

The chain links TRBV6-1 to TRBJ2-5; 14 bases are shared with TRBD2. Germline V gene data show CDR1 as MNHNS and CDR2 as SASEGT. This CDR3 contains 15 residues. With V trimmed by 8 bases and J by 7 bases, 9 bases remained unmatched. The CDR3 bases are TGTGCCAGCTCCTTGGGACTAGCGGGAGAAGGGACCCAGTACTTC. This gives the protein CASSLGLAGEGTQYF.

The chain couples TRBV14 to TRBJ1-4; weak D call: TRBD1 (5 bases). CDR3 size: 15 residues. In germline, CDR1 is SGHDN, CDR2 FVKESK. V lost 4 bases and J lost 6, with 15 bases in between. CDR3 region: CASSRINGRDEKLFF. The DNA for the CDR3 is TGTGCCAGCAGCCGGATCAACGGCAGGGATGAAAAACTGTTTTTT.

This clonotype was counted ten times or more. This chain connects TRBV4-3 to TRBJ2-2; D unclear. Trimming took off 0 bases at V and 5 bases at J, with 10 bases between the two ends. The CDR3 is 15 amino acids. Germline lookup yields CDR1 LGHNA and CDR2 YSLEER. The CDR3 nucleotides read TGCGCCAGCAGCCAAGATGGCAGAACGACCGGGGAGCTGTTTTTT. It encodes CASSQDGRTTGELFF.

J is TRBJ1-5 and V is TRBV12-5; D remains ambiguous. This CDR3 contains 12 residues. The germline V gene encodes CDR1 LGHNT and CDR2 FRNRAP. V gave up 2 bases and J gave up 5 bases, with 4 bases separating them. Written as DNA, the CDR3 is TGTGCTAGTGGTTTGACACATCAGCCCCAGCATTTT. The encoded protein is CASGLTHQPQHF.